These T cell receptor beta chains were read from a single sample in a study of blood T cell repertoires in COVID-19. Profiling relied on immunoSEQ multiplex PCR, and the TCRdb table lists in-frame clones only, not all of them. The sample records roughly 570,000 clones, around nine tenths being singletons. Sequencing used peripheral blood. The receptors derive from a woman aged 50 to 60 with COVID-19, enrolled during active disease. CDR3s include the opening cysteine and the closing phenylalanine or tryptophan. The D gene is left open where the match is weak. Clone size is given for some rows only: seen once, a few or many times, or a class if the clone is expanded.

TRBD1 . TRBJ1-1 TRBV19 CASSIPGGKTEAFF TGTGCCAGTAGTATCCCAGGGGGCAAGACTGAAGCTTTCTTT
. few TRBJ1-1 TRBV5-5 CASSLQGDTEAFF TGTGCCAGCAGTTTACAGGGCGACACTGAAGCTTTCTTT
. . TRBJ2-7 TRBV7-9 CASSLGSQGALLEEQYF TGTGCCAGCAGCTTAGGTTCCCAGGGCGCTCTTCTTGAGGAGCAGTACTTC
. . TRBJ1-1 TRBV12-3/TRBV12-4 CASSFGGSRAFF TGTGCCAGCAGTTTTGGGGGGAGCAGGGCTTTCTTT
. . TRBJ1-2 TRBV6-5 CASYSGGAGYTF TGTGCCAGCTACTCGGGGGGGGCTGGCTACACCTTC
TRBD1 . TRBJ1-2 TRBV10-3 CAISVRDRGGDGYTF TGTGCCATCAGTGTAAGGGACAGGGGAGGGGATGGCTACACCTTC
TRBD2 . TRBJ2-2 TRBV9 CASSKGTSGTTGELFF TGTGCCAGCAGCAAAGGGACTAGCGGGACCACCGGGGAGCTGTTTTTT
. . TRBJ1-2 TRBV4-2 CASSQPEGGNYGYTF TGTGCCAGCAGCCAACCCGAAGGCGGAAACTATGGCTACACCTTC
. . TRBJ1-2 TRBV15 CATSRDRSRGGGYTF TGTGCCACCAGCAGAGATCGTAGCAGGGGCGGGGGCTACACCTTC
TRBD1 . TRBJ1-5 TRBV7-2 CASSLGTGPLEGQPQHF TGTGCCAGCAGCTTAGGGACAGGGCCCCTGGAAGGACAGCCCCAGCATTTT
. . TRBJ1-1 TRBV27 CASSLLGATEAFF TGTGCCAGCAGTTTATTGGGGGCCACTGAAGCTTTCTTT
. . TRBJ2-6 TRBV6-5 CASMAVRGANVLTF TGTGCCAGCATGGCCGTAAGAGGGGCCAACGTCCTGACTTTC
. . TRBJ1-1 TRBV15 CATSRDWGAEAFF TGTGCCACCAGCAGAGATTGGGGCGCTGAAGCTTTCTTT
TRBD1 . TRBJ1-2 TRBV19 CASGASGGGYGYTF TGTGCCAGCGGTGCTTCAGGGGGCGGCTATGGCTACACCTTC
. . TRBJ2-1 TRBV5-1 CASSPTESLVHVRFF TGCGCCAGCAGCCCGACAGAGTCATTAGTACACGTTCGGTTCTTC
. . TRBJ2-2 TRBV24-1 CATSAASTGTLNTGELFF TGTGCCACCAGTGCTGCCTCTACCGGGACACTAAACACCGGGGAGCTGTTTTTT
TRBD1 . TRBJ1-2 TRBV7-2 CASSLGGQGANYGYTF TGTGCCAGCAGCTTAGGGGGACAGGGGGCTAACTATGGCTACACCTTC
. . TRBJ1-2 TRBV6-5 CASLTVYGYTF TGTGCCAGCCTTACAGTCTATGGCTACACCTTC
TRBD2 . TRBJ2-3 TRBV28 CASSEAGVKDTQYF TGTGCCAGCAGTGAAGCGGGGGTGAAAGATACGCAGTATTTT
TRBD1 . TRBJ1-1 TRBV18 CASSPRGRDTEAFF TGTGCCAGCTCACCAAGGGGGCGCGACACTGAAGCTTTCTTT
TRBD1 . TRBJ1-1 TRBV10-3 CAVLQDRENTEAFF TGTGCCGTATTACAGGACAGGGAGAACACTGAAGCTTTCTTT
. . TRBJ2-3 TRBV2 CATQNFTDQTQYF TGTGCCACCCAGAACTTCACAGATCAAACGCAGTATTTT
TRBD1 once TRBJ2-7 TRBV7-8 CASSVPGQAYEQYF TGTGCCAGCAGCGTACCGGGACAGGCCTACGAGCAGTACTTC
. . TRBJ1-1 TRBV9 CASSVASNTEAFF TGTGCCAGCAGCGTAGCGTCGAACACTGAAGCTTTCTTT
TRBD1 . TRBJ2-1 TRBV9 CASSVGSDRVNEQFF TGTGCCAGCAGCGTCGGATCGGACAGGGTGAATGAGCAGTTCTTC
. . TRBJ2-7 TRBV30 CAWSVTGKKQYF TGTGCCTGGAGTGTAACAGGTAAAAAGCAGTACTTC
. . TRBJ2-3 TRBV6-6 CASSYSSRSRGDTQYF TGTGCCAGCAGTTACTCGAGTAGATCGAGGGGGGATACGCAGTATTTT
. . TRBJ1-3 TRBV12-5 CASGPRGGNTIYF TGTGCTAGTGGTCCCAGAGGTGGAAACACCATATATTTT
TRBD1 . TRBJ1-5 TRBV10-2 CASSEGDRVNQPQHF TGCGCCAGCAGTGAAGGGGACAGGGTTAATCAGCCCCAGCATTTT
TRBD2 . TRBJ2-3 TRBV5-6 CASSHPRRGGTDTQYF TGTGCCAGCAGCCACCCCCGGCGGGGGGGCACAGATACGCAGTATTTT
. once TRBJ2-2 TRBV12-1 CASSLGGRDTGELFF TGTGCCAGCAGCTTAGGGGGGAGGGACACCGGGGAGCTGTTTTTT
TRBD2 . TRBJ2-1 TRBV2 CASSGTSGDYNEQFF TGTGCCAGCAGTGGGACTAGCGGGGACTACAATGAGCAGTTCTTC
. few TRBJ2-3 TRBV7-9 CASSQRVSGDTQYF TGTGCCAGCAGCCAGCGGGTTAGTGGTGATACGCAGTATTTT
TRBD2 . TRBJ2-5 TRBV12-5 CASGLVLAGGLKTQYF TGTGCTAGTGGTTTGGTACTAGCGGGGGGGCTGAAGACCCAGTACTTC
. . TRBJ2-7 TRBV7-6 CASSLGGTYEQYF TGTGCCAGCAGCTTAGGTGGCACCTACGAGCAGTACTTC
. . TRBJ2-2 TRBV18 CASSPLRSGTNTGELFF TGTGCCAGCTCCCCGCTTCGGTCCGGGACAAACACCGGGGAGCTGTTTTTT
. once TRBJ2-1 TRBV2 CASSVGQGGYNEQFF TGTGCCAGCAGTGTAGGGCAGGGAGGCTACAATGAGCAGTTCTTC
. . TRBJ2-1 TRBV10-3 CAISESAADEQFF TGTGCCATCAGTGAGTCCGCGGCGGATGAGCAGTTCTTC
TRBD1 . TRBJ1-6 TRBV7-9 CASSSRDRVRDSPLHF TGTGCCAGCAGCTCCCGGGACAGGGTGAGAGATTCACCCCTCCACTTT
. . TRBJ1-2 TRBV18 CASSPEGPYGYTF TGTGCCAGCTCACCAGAGGGCCCCTATGGCTACACCTTC
TRBD1 once TRBJ1-2 TRBV5-4 CASSLGTGEVYGYTF TGTGCCAGCAGCTTGGGAACAGGGGAGGTCTATGGCTACACCTTC
. few TRBJ1-2 TRBV10-2 CASSVLQDYGYTF TGCGCCAGCAGTGTTTTACAGGACTATGGCTACACCTTC
TRBD2 few TRBJ2-3 TRBV2 CASSDGGSTDTQYF TGTGCCAGCAGTGACGGGGGGAGCACAGATACGCAGTATTTT
TRBD1 once TRBJ1-1 TRBV5-1 CASSLTGGGMNTEAFF TGCGCCAGCAGCTTGACAGGGGGAGGCATGAACACTGAAGCTTTCTTT
. . TRBJ1-1 TRBV12-3/TRBV12-4 CASSLGQDTEAFF TGTGCCAGCAGTTTAGGACAGGACACTGAAGCTTTCTTT
. . TRBJ2-3 TRBV5-1 CASSSLGRSTDTQYF TGCGCCAGCAGCTCACTGGGGCGTAGCACAGATACGCAGTATTTT
. . TRBJ1-1 TRBV30 CAWSVPIRGTEAFF TGTGCCTGGAGTGTACCAATCCGGGGTACTGAAGCTTTCTTT
TRBD1 . TRBJ1-6 TRBV6-1 CASSEAGRGRSSPLHF TGTGCCAGCAGTGAAGCGGGCAGGGGGAGAAGTTCACCCCTCCACTTT
TRBD1 . TRBJ2-1 TRBV24-1 CATSGRDRASNEQFF TGTGCCACCAGTGGTCGGGACAGAGCTAGCAATGAGCAGTTCTTC
TRBD1 . TRBJ1-2 TRBV5-6 CASSQVLGQGTSGYTF TGTGCCAGCAGCCAGGTCCTGGGACAGGGGACTTCGGGCTACACCTTC
TRBD1 once TRBJ1-1 TRBV7-3 CASSRTGNTEAFF TGTGCCAGCAGCCGGACAGGGAACACTGAAGCTTTCTTT
TRBD1 . TRBJ2-4 TRBV5-1 CASSSRTGENIQYF TGCGCCAGCAGCTCACGGACAGGGGAAAACATTCAGTACTTC